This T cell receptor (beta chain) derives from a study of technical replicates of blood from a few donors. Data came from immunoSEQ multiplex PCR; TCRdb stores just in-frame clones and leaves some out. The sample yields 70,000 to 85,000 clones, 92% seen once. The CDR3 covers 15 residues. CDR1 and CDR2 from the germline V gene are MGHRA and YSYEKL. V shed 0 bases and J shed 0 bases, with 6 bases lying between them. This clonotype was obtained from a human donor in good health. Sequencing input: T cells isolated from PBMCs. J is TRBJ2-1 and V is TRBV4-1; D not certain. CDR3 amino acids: CASSQDPSSYNEQFF. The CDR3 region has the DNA TGCGCCAGCAGCCAAGATCCGAGCTCCTACAATGAGCAGTTCTTC.